This TCR beta chain was sequenced during a study of blood T cells in healthy people across ages (dated by TCRdb to between 2014 and 2017). About the study as a whole: In model experiments, template switching captured about one uniquely barcoded TCR beta cDNA molecule for every two T cells. Age-related changes in TCR beta repertoire diversity were measured in the study by deep sequencing normalized with unique cDNA molecular identifiers. Using the same blood draw, the study looked at two additional independent replicas of 1 million unique cDNA reads for two donors, one aged 18 to 29 and the other aged 80 or older. The donors were divided into four age groups: young (average roughly 17 years), middle-aged (roughly 42), aged (roughly 60) and long-lived (more than 75).

Broader findings and caveats from the paper: Donor CMV infection status was unknown, potentially confounding age-related changes in expanded clonotypes. Compared with the aged group, the long-lived group had more naive CD4+ T cells, fewer expanded clones and increased TCR diversity, suggesting age selection. A strong correlation was found between observed TCR beta diversity and the percentage of naive T cells measured by flow cytometry. Observed TCR beta diversity per million T cells fell roughly linearly with age, and a significant reduction was already apparent by age roughly 41. Bulk unsorted PBMC profiling prevented conclusive comparison of naive and antigen-experienced compartments. Estimates of total diversity from one million sequenced T cells were regarded as lower bounds and underestimates.

Systemically healthy Caucasian individuals from Russia, about 38 in total and aged roughly 6 to 90 years, were included as donors. Roughly 9 milliliters of peripheral blood were drawn from each donor into EDTA-treated Vacutainer tubes. PBMCs were isolated by Ficoll-Paque density-gradient centrifugation, with at least 6 million obtained per sample. Trizol reagent was used to extract total RNA from the PBMCs, yielding at least 6 micrograms per sample. The percentages of naive CD45RAhigh/CD27high T cells were determined by flow cytometry on a PBMC aliquot from every donor. This clonotype was counted many times. Its specific antigen is unknown. No clone much larger than this one lies a single base away; base qualities are absent. CDR3 length: 12 amino acids, cysteine to phenylalanine. This entry keeps only the CDR3 DNA: 36 bases, framed from base 1. Sequences DFQATT (CDR1) and SNEGSKA (CDR2) are obtained from the germline V gene (reference sequence). V and J are truncated by 3 bases and 2 bases respectively, leaving an intervening sequence of 7 bases.

Library method: 5' RACE. These reads were obtained on an Illumina HiSeq 2500. A second PCR of roughly 7 to 12 cycles was run with a J-beta primer mix and a sample-barcoded 5' primer. A unique molecular identifier was introduced onto each TCR beta cDNA molecule by a template-switch 5' adaptor carrying 12 random nucleotides. Each sample yielded at least 2.5 million CDR3-containing paired-end reads. First-strand cDNA synthesis was performed from all RNA using the Mint cDNA synthesis kit, with priming by a TRBC-specific oligonucleotide. Following uracil-DNA glycosylase treatment, all cDNA underwent a first 18-cycle PCR with the universal primers M1SS and BC2_uni_R. The paper's data handling went like this. For normalization, 1 million high-quality reads were randomly selected from each sample, with every read carrying a distinct molecular identifier. Reads with shared molecular identifiers were discarded instead of being binned into consensus sequences. CDR3 identification, clonotype clustering and error correction used MiTCR with a Q25 quality threshold and the strictest error-elimination algorithm. A nonparametric unseen species model with Euler transformation was used to estimate lower-bound total TCR beta diversity. Starting from the raw public reads, TCRdb applied fastp trimming at Q25, assembled clones with MiXCR and retained in-frame beta chains. Each CDR3 protein gets just one entry, which takes the most common genes and DNA from the rows behind it. TCRdb's processing, not the authors', yielded these V and J calls. Across this sample there are approximately 900,000 distinct CDR3 sequences, with 25% to 30% seen only once. Jointly, the top ten make up roughly 10% of the sample.

The same data also contributed to another study, on T cells of mothers and their children. Per the second study: The donors were nine systemically healthy Caucasian individuals, made up of three mothers and their six children. cDNA synthesis used all of the extracted RNA, with approximately 1.4 ug of RNA in each 15 ul reaction. Sample barcodes and 2-4 random nucleotides were added via the M1S primer in the second PCR. More than 9 million TCR beta CDR3 reads were obtained from each mother, and some 3.2 million reads were obtained from each child. Thymic selection shapes the output of TCR recombination in a similar way in related and unrelated pairs, and inherited differences have a minor effect. Related mother-child pairs always showed normalized repertoire overlap that was slightly higher than in unrelated mother-child pairs, though the difference was never significant. No persistent microchimeric T cell clones were detected, at a sensitivity of around 97 clones per million clonotypes. Deep NGS was used in the study to compare the TCR beta repertoires of mothers and children and to look for features that separate related mother-child pairs from unrelated individuals. Mothers averaged roughly 40 +/- 4 years of age and children averaged about 10 +/- 4 years. After adapter ligation was performed with NEBNext reagents, the libraries were sequenced on an Illumina HiSeq 2000 with 100+100 nt paired-end reads. To avoid cross-contamination, the mother libraries and the child libraries were prepared a month apart and sequenced in separate runs. Each donor had between about 500,000 and 2,300,000 distinct TCR beta clonotypes identified. Naive TCR beta clonotypes were estimated from low-frequency clonotypes matched to each donor's FACS-determined naive share, without sorting.

Material: blood. The rearranged chain carries TRBV20-1 and TRBJ1-2, with no reliable assignment of the D segment. This TCR came from a woman aged 35 to 49 in good health. The CDR3 has the sequence CSASYSNYGYTF. Here is the DNA: TGCAGTGCTAGTTACAGCAACTATGGCTACACCTTC.